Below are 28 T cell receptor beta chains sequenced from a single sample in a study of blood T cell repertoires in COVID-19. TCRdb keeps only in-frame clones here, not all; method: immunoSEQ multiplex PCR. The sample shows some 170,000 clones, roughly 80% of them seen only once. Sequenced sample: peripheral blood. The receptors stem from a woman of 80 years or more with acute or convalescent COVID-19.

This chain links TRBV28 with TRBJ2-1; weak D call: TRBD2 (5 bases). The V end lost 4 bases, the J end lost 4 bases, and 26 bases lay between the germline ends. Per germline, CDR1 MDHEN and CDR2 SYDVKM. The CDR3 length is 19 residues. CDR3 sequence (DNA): TGTGCCAGCAGTTCCCCCATCGCCCCTTGGCGGGCGATGTACAATGAGCAGTTCTTC. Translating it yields CASSSPIAPWRAMYNEQFF.

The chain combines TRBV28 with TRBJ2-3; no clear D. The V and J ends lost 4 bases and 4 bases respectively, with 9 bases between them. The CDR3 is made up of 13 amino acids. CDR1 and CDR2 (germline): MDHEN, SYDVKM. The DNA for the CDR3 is TGTGCCAGCAGTTACCCGAGCGCAGATACGCAGTATTTT. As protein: CASSYPSADTQYF.

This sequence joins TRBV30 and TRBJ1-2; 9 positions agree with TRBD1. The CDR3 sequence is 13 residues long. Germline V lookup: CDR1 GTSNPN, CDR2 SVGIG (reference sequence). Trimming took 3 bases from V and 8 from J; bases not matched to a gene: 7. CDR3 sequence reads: CAWRTDRGYGYTF. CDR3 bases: TGTGCCTGGAGGACGGACAGGGGCTACGGCTACACCTTC. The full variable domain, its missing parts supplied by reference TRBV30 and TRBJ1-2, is SQTIHQWPATLVQPVGSPLSLECTVEGTSNPNLYWYRQAAGRGLQLLFYSVGIGQISSEVPQNLSASRPQDRQFILSSKKLLLSDSGFYLCAWRTDRGYGYTFGSGTRLTVV.

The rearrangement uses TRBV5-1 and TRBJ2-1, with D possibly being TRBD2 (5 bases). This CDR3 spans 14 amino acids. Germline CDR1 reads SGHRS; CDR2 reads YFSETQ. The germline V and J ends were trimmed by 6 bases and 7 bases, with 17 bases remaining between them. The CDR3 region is CASTARARGNEQFF. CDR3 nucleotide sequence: TGCGCCAGCACGGCGAGGGCACGCGGAAATGAGCAGTTCTTC.

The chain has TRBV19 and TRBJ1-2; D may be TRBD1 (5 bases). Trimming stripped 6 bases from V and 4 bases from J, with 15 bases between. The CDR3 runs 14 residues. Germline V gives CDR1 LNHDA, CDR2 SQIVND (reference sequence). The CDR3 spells CASRTGEGIYGYTF. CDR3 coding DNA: TGTGCCAGTAGGACGGGAGAGGGGATCTATGGCTACACCTTC.

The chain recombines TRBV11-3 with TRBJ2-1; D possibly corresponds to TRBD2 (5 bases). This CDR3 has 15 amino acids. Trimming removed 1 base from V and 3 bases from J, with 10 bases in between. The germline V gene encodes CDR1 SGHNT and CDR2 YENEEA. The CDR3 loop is CASSLGEGHYNEQFF. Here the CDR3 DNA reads TGTGCCAGCAGCTTAGGCGAGGGTCACTACAATGAGCAGTTCTTC.

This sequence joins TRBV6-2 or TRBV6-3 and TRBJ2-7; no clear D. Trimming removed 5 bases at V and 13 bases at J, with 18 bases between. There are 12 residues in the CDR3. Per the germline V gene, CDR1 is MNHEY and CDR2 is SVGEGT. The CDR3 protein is CASSLPGSRPYF. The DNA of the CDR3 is TGTGCCAGCAGTCTCCCCGGGTCACGTCCTTACTTC.

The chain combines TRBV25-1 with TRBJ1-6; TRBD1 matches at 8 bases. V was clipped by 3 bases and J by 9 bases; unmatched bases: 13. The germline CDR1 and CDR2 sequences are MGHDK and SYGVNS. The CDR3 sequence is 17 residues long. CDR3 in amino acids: CASSDEGADREGSPLHF. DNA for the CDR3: TGTGCCAGCAGTGATGAGGGAGCGGACAGGGAGGGTTCACCCCTCCACTTT.

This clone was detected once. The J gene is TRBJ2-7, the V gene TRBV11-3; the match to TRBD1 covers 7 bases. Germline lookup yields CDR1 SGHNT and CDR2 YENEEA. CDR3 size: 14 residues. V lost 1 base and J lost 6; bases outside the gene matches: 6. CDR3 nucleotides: TGTGCCAGCAGCTTAGGAGAGGGGGCGGTCGAGCAGTACTTC. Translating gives CASSLGEGAVEQYF. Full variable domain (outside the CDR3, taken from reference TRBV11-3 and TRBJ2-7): EAGVVQSPRYKIIEKKQPVAFWCNPISGHNTLYWYLQNLGQGPELLIRYENEEAVDDSQLPKDRFSAERLKGVDSTLKIQPAELGDSAVYLCASSLGEGAVEQYFGPGTRLTVT.

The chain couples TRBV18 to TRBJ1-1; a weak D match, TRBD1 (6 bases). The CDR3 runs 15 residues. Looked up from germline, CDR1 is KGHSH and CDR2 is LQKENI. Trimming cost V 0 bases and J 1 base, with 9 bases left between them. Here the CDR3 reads CASSPPRGANTEAFF. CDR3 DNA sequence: TGTGCCAGCTCACCACCTCGGGGGGCGAACACTGAAGCTTTCTTT.

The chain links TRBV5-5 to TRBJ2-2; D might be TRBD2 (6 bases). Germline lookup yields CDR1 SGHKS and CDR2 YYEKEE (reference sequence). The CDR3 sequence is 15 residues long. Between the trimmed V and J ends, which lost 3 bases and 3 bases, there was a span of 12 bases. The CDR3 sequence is CASSSRWRDTGELFF. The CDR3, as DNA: TGTGCCAGCAGCTCCCGTTGGAGGGACACCGGGGAGCTGTTTTTT.

The CDR3 loop reads CASSPPRQGRTGELFF. Written as DNA, the CDR3 is TGTGCCAGCAGTCCCCCCAGACAGGGCCGCACCGGGGAGCTGTTTTTT. This chain connects TRBV3-1 (or the pseudogene TRBV3-2) to TRBJ2-2; 7 bases agree with TRBD1. Germline V gene sequence: CDR1 LGHDT, CDR2 YNNKEL (reference sequence). The CDR3 sequence is 16 residues long. V dropped 6 bases and J dropped 4; count of bases not matched to a gene: 11.

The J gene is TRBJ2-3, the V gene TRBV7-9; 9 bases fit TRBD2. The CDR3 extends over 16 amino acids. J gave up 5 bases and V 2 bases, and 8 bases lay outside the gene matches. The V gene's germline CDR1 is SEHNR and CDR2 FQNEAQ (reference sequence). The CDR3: CASSLMAGGPGDTQYF. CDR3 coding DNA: TGTGCCAGCAGCTTAATGGCGGGAGGGCCGGGAGATACGCAGTATTTT. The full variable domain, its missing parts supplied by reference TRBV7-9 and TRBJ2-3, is DTGVSQNPRHKITKRGQNVTFRCDPISEHNRLYWYRQTLGQGPEFLTYFQNEAQLEKSRLLSDRFSAERPKGSFSTLEIQRTEQGDSAMYLCASSLMAGGPGDTQYFGPGTRLTVL.

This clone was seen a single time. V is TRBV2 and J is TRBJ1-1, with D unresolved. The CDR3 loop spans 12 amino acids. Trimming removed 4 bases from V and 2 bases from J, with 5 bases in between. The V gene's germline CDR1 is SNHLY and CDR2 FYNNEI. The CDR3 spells CASSVYNTEAFF. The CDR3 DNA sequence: TGTGCCAGCAGTGTTTATAACACTGAAGCTTTCTTT.

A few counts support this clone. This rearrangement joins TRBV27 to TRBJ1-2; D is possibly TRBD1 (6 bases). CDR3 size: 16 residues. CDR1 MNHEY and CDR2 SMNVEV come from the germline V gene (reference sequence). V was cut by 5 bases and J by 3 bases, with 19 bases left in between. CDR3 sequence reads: CASSPEQGRAYYGYTF. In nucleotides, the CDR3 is TGTGCCAGCAGTCCGGAACAGGGCAGGGCCTACTATGGCTACACCTTC.

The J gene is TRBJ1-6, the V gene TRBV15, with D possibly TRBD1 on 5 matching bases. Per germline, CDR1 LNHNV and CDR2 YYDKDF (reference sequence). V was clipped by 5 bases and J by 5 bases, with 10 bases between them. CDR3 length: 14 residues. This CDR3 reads CATSGLQDNSPLHF. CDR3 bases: TGTGCCACCAGCGGTTTACAGGATAATTCACCCCTCCACTTT.

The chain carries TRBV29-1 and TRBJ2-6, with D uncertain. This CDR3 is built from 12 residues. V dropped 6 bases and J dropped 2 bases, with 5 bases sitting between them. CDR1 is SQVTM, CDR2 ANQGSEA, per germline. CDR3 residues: CSVLTGANVLTF. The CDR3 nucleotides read TGCAGCGTCTTAACTGGGGCCAACGTCCTGACTTTC.

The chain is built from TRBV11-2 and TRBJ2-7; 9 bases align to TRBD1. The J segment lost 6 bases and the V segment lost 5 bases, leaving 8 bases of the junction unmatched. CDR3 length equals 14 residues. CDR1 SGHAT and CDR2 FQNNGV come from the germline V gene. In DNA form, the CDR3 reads TGTGCCAGCAGCCCACGGACAGGGGCCTCCGAGCAGTACTTC. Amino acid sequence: CASSPRTGASEQYF. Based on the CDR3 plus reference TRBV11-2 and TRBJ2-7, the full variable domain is EAGVAQSPRYKIIEKRQSVAFWCNPISGHATLYWYQQILGQGPKLLIQFQNNGVVDDSQLPKDRFSAERLKGVDSTLKIQPAKLEDSAVYLCASSPRTGASEQYFGPGTRLTVT.

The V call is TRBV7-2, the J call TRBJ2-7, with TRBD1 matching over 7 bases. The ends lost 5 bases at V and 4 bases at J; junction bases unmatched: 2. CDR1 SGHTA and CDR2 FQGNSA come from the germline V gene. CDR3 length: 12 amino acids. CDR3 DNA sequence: TGTGCCAGCAGCATGGGACAGTACGAGCAGTACTTC. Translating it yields CASSMGQYEQYF.

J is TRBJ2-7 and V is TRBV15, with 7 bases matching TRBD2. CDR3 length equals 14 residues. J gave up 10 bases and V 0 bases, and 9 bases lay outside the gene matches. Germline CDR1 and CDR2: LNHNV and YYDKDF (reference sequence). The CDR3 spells CATSRDLADQGQYF. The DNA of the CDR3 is TGTGCCACCAGCAGAGATCTAGCGGACCAGGGCCAGTACTTC.

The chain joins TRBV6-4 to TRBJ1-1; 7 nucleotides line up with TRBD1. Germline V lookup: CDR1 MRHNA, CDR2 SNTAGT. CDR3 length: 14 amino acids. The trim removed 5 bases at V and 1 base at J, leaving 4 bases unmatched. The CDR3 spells CASSPTGTNTEAFF. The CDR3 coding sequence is TGTGCCAGCAGTCCGACAGGGACGAACACTGAAGCTTTCTTT.

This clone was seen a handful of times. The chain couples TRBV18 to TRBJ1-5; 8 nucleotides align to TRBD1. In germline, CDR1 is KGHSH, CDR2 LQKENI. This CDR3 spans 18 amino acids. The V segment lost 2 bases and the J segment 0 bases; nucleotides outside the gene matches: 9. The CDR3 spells CASSPGTGFDDSNQPQHF. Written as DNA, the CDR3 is TGTGCCAGCTCACCAGGGACAGGCTTTGATGATAGCAATCAGCCCCAGCATTTT. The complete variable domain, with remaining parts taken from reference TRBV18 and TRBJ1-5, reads NAGVMQNPRHLVRRRGQEARLRCSPMKGHSHVYWYRQLPEEGLKFMVYLQKENIIDESGMPKERFSAEFPKEGPSILRIQQVVRGDSAAYFCASSPGTGFDDSNQPQHFGDGTRLSIL.

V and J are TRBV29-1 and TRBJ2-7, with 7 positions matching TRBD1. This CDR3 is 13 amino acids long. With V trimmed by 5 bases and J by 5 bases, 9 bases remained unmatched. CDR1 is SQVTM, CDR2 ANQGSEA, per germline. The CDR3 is CSVSGTVRDEQYF. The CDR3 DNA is TGCAGCGTTTCCGGGACAGTAAGGGACGAGCAGTACTTC.

This CDR3 is CASSHPTDTQYF. The CDR3 DNA reads TGTGCCAGCAGCCATCCAACAGATACGCAGTATTTT. The chain recombines TRBV3-1 (or the pseudogene TRBV3-2) with TRBJ2-3; D uncertain. Trimming took off 3 bases at V and 3 bases at J, with 4 bases between the two ends. Germline-derived CDR1 and CDR2 are LGHDT and YNNKEL (reference sequence). The CDR3 is 12 residues long.

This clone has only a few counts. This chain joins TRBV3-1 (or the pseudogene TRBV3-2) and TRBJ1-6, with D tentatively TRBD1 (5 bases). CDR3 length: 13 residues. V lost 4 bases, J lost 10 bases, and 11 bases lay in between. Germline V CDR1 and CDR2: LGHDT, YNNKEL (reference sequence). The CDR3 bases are TGTGCCAGCAGCCCGGGGGAGGGCTCACCCCTCCACTTT. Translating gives CASSPGEGSPLHF.

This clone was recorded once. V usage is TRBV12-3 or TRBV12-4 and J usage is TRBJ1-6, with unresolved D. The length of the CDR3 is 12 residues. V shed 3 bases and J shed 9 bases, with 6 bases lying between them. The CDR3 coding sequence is TGTGCCAGCAGTTTGGTCGGTTCACCCCTCCACTTT. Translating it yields CASSLVGSPLHF.

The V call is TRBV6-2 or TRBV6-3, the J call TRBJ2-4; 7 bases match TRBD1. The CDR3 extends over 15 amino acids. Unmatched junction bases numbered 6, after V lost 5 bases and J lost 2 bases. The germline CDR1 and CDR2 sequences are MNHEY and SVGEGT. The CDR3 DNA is TGTGCCAGCAGTAGACCGACAGGGTCCAAAAACATTCAGTACTTC. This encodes CASSRPTGSKNIQYF.

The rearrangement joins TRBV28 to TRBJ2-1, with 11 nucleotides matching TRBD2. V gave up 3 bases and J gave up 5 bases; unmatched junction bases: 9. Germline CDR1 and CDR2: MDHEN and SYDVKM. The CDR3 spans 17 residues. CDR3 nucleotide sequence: TGTGCCAGCAGTTTTCCACTGACTAGCGGGAATGACAATGAGCAGTTCTTC. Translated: CASSFPLTSGNDNEQFF.